Below are 2 T cell receptor beta chains sequenced from a single sample in a study of blood T cell repertoires in COVID-19. Method: immunoSEQ multiplex PCR; TCRdb's copy keeps in-frame clones and lacks some. The table shows around 56,000 clones, with 90% to 95% occurring only once. The source material was peripheral blood. These receptors all stem from a woman aged 60 to 75 with active or convalescent COVID-19.

The chain combines TRBV24-1 with TRBJ1-2; 9 bases fit TRBD1. V trimming: 12 bases; J trimming: 4 bases; junction bases outside the gene matches: 14. The CDR3 length is 15 residues. CDR1 is KGHDR and CDR2 is SFDVKD in the germline V gene. The CDR3 DNA reads as TGTGCCGCACTTGGGGACAGGGAGTGTGGCTATGGCTACACCTTC. Protein: CAALGDRECGYGYTF.

This chain links TRBV18 with TRBJ1-5, with no clear D. Germline values: CDR1 KGHSH, CDR2 LQKENI. The CDR3 is 13 amino acids. V lost 2 bases, J lost 4 bases, and 6 bases lay in between. The CDR3 DNA is TGTGCCAGCTCACCAGGCGGTAATCAGCCCCAGCATTTT. It codes for CASSPGGNQPQHF.